The T cell receptor (beta chain) under discussion was sequenced for a study of T cells after yellow fever vaccination. Overall study context: Fractions of limited cellularity were prepared by means of SMART-Seq v4 Ultra Low Input. Study-wide results and limits: Among primary-vaccination clones, most reappeared after the booster, at 96% for CD4 and about 90% for CD8.

In TCRdb, the 5' RACE reads were re-called with MiXCR into one record per CDR3 protein. The table lists about 360,000 distinct CDR3 sequences, 6.2% of them singletons. Germline-derived CDR1 and CDR2 are SGDLS and YYNGEE. The junction had 12 bases not matched to a gene; V was cut back by 4 bases and J by 2 bases. CDR3 length: 17 residues. The table lists this clonotype with many counts. As yet, its antigen is unknown. This clonotype originated in a man aged 30-40 years who received the YFV17D yellow fever vaccine. Sequences were derived from PBMCs, sampled 5 days after the yellow fever booster vaccination. The J gene is TRBJ2-1, the V gene TRBV9; 7 bases align to TRBD2. The CDR3 coding sequence is TGTGCCAGCAGCACACCCAAGAGGGAGGGCACCTACAATGAGCAGTTCTTC. This codes for CASSTPKREGTYNEQFF. Drawing the rest from reference TRBV9 and TRBJ2-1, the complete variable domain is DSGVTQTPKHLITATGQRVTLRCSPRSGDLSVYWYQQSLDQGLQFLIQYYNGEERAKGNILERFSAQQFPDLHSELNLSSLELGDSALYFCASSTPKREGTYNEQFFGPGTRLTVL.